These 9 T cell receptor beta chains share one sample of origin, sequenced in a study of blood T cell repertoires in COVID-19. Assay: immunoSEQ multiplex PCR; the TCRdb copy retains only in-frame clones and omits some. The sample includes 200,000 to 300,000 clones, approximately 83% of them seen just once. Sequenced material: peripheral blood. The receptors originated from a woman aged 25 to 39 who had recovered from COVID-19.

The chain has TRBV2 and TRBJ2-5, with 8 bases identical to TRBD1. Per the germline V gene, CDR1 is SNHLY and CDR2 is FYNNEI. Trimming cost V 5 bases and J 4 bases; bases outside gene matches: 6. This CDR3 is built from 14 residues. CDR3 amino acids: CASSRDRGLETQYF. As DNA, the CDR3 is TGTGCCAGCAGTCGAGACAGGGGTCTAGAGACCCAGTACTTC.

In DNA, the CDR3 is TGTGCCAGCAGCCAATCCCCGGGACTAGCGATTTCCCCAGGCGATGAGCAGTTCTTC. The encoded protein is CASSQSPGLAISPGDEQFF. The chain couples TRBV4-2 to TRBJ2-1; 10 positions agree with TRBD2. V was pared by 2 bases and J by 8 bases, with 18 bases of the junction left unmatched. Germline V CDR1 and CDR2: LGHNA, YNFKEQ. CDR3 length: 19 residues.

This chain uses TRBV6-4 with TRBJ2-6; the D is unclear. This CDR3 spans 14 amino acids. The germline V gene encodes CDR1 MRHNA and CDR2 SNTAGT. Deletions cut 3 bases from V and 3 bases from J, with 6 bases between. CDR3 region: CASSEWSGANVLTF. CDR3 sequence (DNA): TGTGCCAGCAGTGAATGGAGTGGGGCCAACGTCCTGACTTTC.

This chain connects TRBV11-2 to TRBJ2-1; TRBD2 is a possible D gene (5 bases). The CDR3 has 13 residues. Germline CDR1 reads SGHAT; CDR2 reads FQNNGV. Deletions cut 7 bases from V and 4 bases from J, with 11 bases between. CDR3 sequence reads: CASTVSGYNEQFF. For the CDR3, the DNA is TGTGCCAGCACCGTCAGCGGTTACAATGAGCAGTTCTTC.

In nucleotides, the CDR3 is TGTGCCTGGAGTGGCGGACAGCGACACACCTTC. Translating gives CAWSGGQRHTF. The V and J genes are TRBV30 and TRBJ1-2; a possible D gene is TRBD1 (6 bases). This CDR3 contains 11 residues. V lost 1 base to trimming and J lost 12 bases, with 12 bases between them. Per the germline V gene, CDR1 is GTSNPN and CDR2 is SVGIG (reference sequence).

This clone came up once. The chain combines TRBV9 with TRBJ2-3; 8 nucleotides line up with TRBD2. The junction had 9 bases not matched to a gene; V was cut back by 4 bases and J by 5 bases. Germline CDR1 and CDR2: SGDLS and YYNGEE. The CDR3 extends over 15 amino acids. CDR3 DNA: TGTGCCAGCAGCCTCCTAGCGGGTCCCCAAGATACGCAGTATTTT. Its protein is CASSLLAGPQDTQYF.

J is TRBJ2-2 and V is TRBV19; 7 bases are a match to TRBD1. From germline, CDR1 is LNHDA and CDR2 SQIVND (reference sequence). The CDR3 length is 14 residues. The V gene end was trimmed by 7 bases and the J gene end by 5 bases; junction bases not matched to a gene: 7. The CDR3 DNA is TGTGCCAGTACCCTCGACAGGGAAACCGGGGAGCTGTTTTTT. Residues: CASTLDRETGELFF.

The chain carries TRBV5-1 and TRBJ2-1; D is undetermined. Trimming took 4 bases from V and 0 from J, leaving 11 bases between them. Per the germline V gene, CDR1 is SGHRS and CDR2 is YFSETQ. This CDR3 has 15 amino acids. Here the CDR3 DNA reads TGCGCCAGCAGCCAACCTGTCTACTCCTACAATGAGCAGTTCTTC. Its protein is CASSQPVYSYNEQFF. The full variable domain, its missing parts supplied by reference TRBV5-1 and TRBJ2-1, is KAGVTQTPRYLIKTRGQQVTLSCSPISGHRSVSWYQQTPGQGLQFLFEYFSETQRNKGNFPGRFSGRQFSNSRSEMNVSTLELGDSALYLCASSQPVYSYNEQFFGPGTRLTVL.

This chain uses TRBV6-5 with TRBJ2-4, with 9 bases lining up with TRBD1. This CDR3 spans 15 amino acids. V gave up 9 bases and J gave up 9 bases; unmatched junction bases: 15. Germline V gene sequence: CDR1 MNHEY, CDR2 SVGAGI. The CDR3 sequence: CASTSHRGRGTIQYF. CDR3 nucleotides: TGTGCCAGTACGAGCCACAGGGGGCGGGGGACCATTCAGTACTTC.